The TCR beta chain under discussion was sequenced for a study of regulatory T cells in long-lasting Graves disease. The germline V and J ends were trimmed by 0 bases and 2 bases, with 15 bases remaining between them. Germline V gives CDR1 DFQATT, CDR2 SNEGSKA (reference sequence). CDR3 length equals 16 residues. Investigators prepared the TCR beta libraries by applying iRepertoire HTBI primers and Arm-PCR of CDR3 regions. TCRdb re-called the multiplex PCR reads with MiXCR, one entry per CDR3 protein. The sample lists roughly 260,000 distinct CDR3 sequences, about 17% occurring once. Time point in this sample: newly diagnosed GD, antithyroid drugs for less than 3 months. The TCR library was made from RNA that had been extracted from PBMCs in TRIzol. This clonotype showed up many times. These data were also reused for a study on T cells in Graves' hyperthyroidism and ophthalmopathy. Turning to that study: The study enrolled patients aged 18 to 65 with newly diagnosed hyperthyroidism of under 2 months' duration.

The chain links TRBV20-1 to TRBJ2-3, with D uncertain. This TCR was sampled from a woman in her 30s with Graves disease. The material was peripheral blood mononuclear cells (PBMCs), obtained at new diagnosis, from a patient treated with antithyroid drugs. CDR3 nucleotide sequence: TGCAGTGCTAGAGATACACTACAGAGTTTCACAGATACGCAGTATTTT. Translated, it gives CSARDTLQSFTDTQYF.